A single sample gave rise to the 30 T cell receptor beta chains below, sequenced in a study of cytomegalovirus exposure and HLA in healthy donors. The PCR used 60 Vbeta and 13 Jbeta primers. The assay was immunoSEQ multiplex PCR, and TCRdb's table has in-frame clones only and misses some. The repertoire holds around 87,000 clones, with over 70% as singletons. The sequencing sample was made of PBMCs. All receptors derive from a girl aged 2-10 years in good health and CMV-seropositive.

The J gene is TRBJ2-7, the V gene TRBV5-1; unclear D gene. The V gene lost 4 bases and the J gene lost 6 bases, with 14 bases spanning the gap. Germline V gene sequence: CDR1 SGHRS, CDR2 YFSETQ. The CDR3 is made up of 13 amino acids. CDR3 residues: CASSQTLGTEQYF. The CDR3 bases are TGCGCCAGCAGCCAGACCCTAGGTACCGAGCAGTACTTC. Full variable domain (rest looked up from reference TRBV5-1 and TRBJ2-7): KAGVTQTPRYLIKTRGQQVTLSCSPISGHRSVSWYQQTPGQGLQFLFEYFSETQRNKGNFPGRFSGRQFSNSRSEMNVSTLELGDSALYLCASSQTLGTEQYFGPGTRLTVT.

This clone was found a few times. The V gene is TRBV7-9, the J gene TRBJ1-2; D remains unclear. This CDR3 region has 13 residues. The germline V gene encodes CDR1 SEHNR and CDR2 FQNEAQ (reference sequence). V shed 7 bases and J shed 3 bases, with 12 bases lying between them. This CDR3 is CASTPLEDYGYTF. As DNA, the CDR3 is TGTGCCAGCACCCCCTTAGAGGACTATGGCTACACCTTC.

The V call is TRBV5-5, the J call TRBJ1-2; 8 bases map to TRBD1. Germline assignment: CDR1 SGHKS and CDR2 YYEKEE (reference sequence). The CDR3 has 15 residues. The junction had 7 bases not matched to a gene; V was cut back by 0 bases and J by 6 bases. The CDR3 reads CASSLGFVTGDGYTF. CDR3 nucleotides: TGTGCCAGCAGCTTGGGCTTCGTGACAGGGGATGGCTACACCTTC.

V usage is TRBV27 and J usage is TRBJ2-7; the match to TRBD1 covers 10 bases. Trimming at V came to 5 bases and at J to 6 bases, leaving 7 bases not matched to a gene. This CDR3 has 14 amino acids. Germline values: CDR1 MNHEY, CDR2 SMNVEV (reference sequence). CDR3 protein: CASSATGTGVEQYF. The CDR3 DNA reads as TGTGCCAGCAGTGCTACCGGGACAGGGGTCGAGCAGTACTTC.

This chain uses TRBV10-2 with TRBJ2-1, with TRBD2 matching 8 bases. The CDR3 loop spans 14 amino acids. Germline V gene lookup returns CDR1 WSHSY and CDR2 SAAADI. V lost 4 bases, J lost 9 bases, and 8 bases stayed unmatched. The DNA of the CDR3 is TGCGCCAGCAGTGGTAGCGGGACTGTGGGTGAGCAGTTCTTC. Protein: CASSGSGTVGEQFF.

V is TRBV7-9 and J is TRBJ2-1; 9 positions match TRBD2. The V gene's germline CDR1 is SEHNR and CDR2 FQNEAQ (reference sequence). The CDR3 totals 15 residues. The V gene end was trimmed by 6 bases and the J gene end by 10 bases; junction bases not matched to a gene: 13. This chain's CDR3 is CASRQDLGAGGEQFF. CDR3 sequence (DNA): TGTGCCAGCAGGCAAGACCTAGGGGCGGGAGGGGAGCAGTTCTTC.

This chain's CDR3 is CASKLASGEQYF. Here the CDR3 DNA reads TGTGCCAGCAAATTGGCTAGCGGGGAGCAGTACTTC. This chain connects TRBV2 to TRBJ2-7; 8 nucleotides agree with TRBD2. Germline V gene sequence: CDR1 SNHLY, CDR2 FYNNEI. J gave up 7 bases and V 7 bases, and 6 bases lay outside the gene matches. CDR3 length: 12 residues.

The chain is built from TRBV6-5 and TRBJ1-1; D unclear. Germline loops: CDR1 MNHEY, CDR2 SVGAGI. V was trimmed by 10 bases and J by 1 base, leaving 13 bases between them. CDR3 length: 13 amino acids. CDR3 coding DNA: TGTGCCACCACGGGTTCCCGGAACACTGAAGCTTTCTTT. It yields the protein CATTGSRNTEAFF.

The V call is TRBV6-1, the J call TRBJ1-2; 8 bases line up with TRBD1. Germline CDR1 MNHNS, CDR2 SASEGT. This CDR3 region has 12 residues. The junction had 2 bases not matched to a gene; V was cut back by 11 bases and J by 0 bases. The CDR3 DNA reads TGTGCCGGGACAGGCGCTAACTATGGCTACACCTTC. Its translation: CAGTGANYGYTF.

V gene TRBV5-1 combines with J gene TRBJ1-5; D gene uncertain. The CDR3 runs 14 residues. The ends were cut back, 4 bases at V and 7 bases at J, with 15 bases in the middle. Germline CDR1 is SGHRS and CDR2 is YFSETQ. The CDR3 region is CASSLDGVGQPQHF. In nucleotides, the CDR3 is TGCGCCAGCAGCCTGGACGGGGTCGGCCAGCCCCAGCATTTT.

This clone was seen just once. This rearrangement joins TRBV27 to TRBJ1-2, with TRBD1 identical over 11 bases. Per germline, CDR1 MNHEY and CDR2 SMNVEV (reference sequence). The J segment lost 8 bases and the V segment lost 8 bases, leaving 1 base of the junction unmatched. The CDR3 has 11 amino acids. Here the CDR3 reads CASGTGGGYTF. CDR3 DNA: TGTGCCAGCGGGACAGGGGGGGGCTACACCTTC.

This clone appeared a few times. This chain links TRBV20-1 with TRBJ1-2, with no clear D. The CDR3 consists of 11 residues. V was pared by 3 bases and J by 8 bases, with 10 bases between. Germline V gene sequence: CDR1 DFQATT, CDR2 SNEGSKA (reference sequence). The CDR3 nucleotides read TGCAGTGCTAGGAGAGGCGGGGGCTACACCTTC. This codes for CSARRGGGYTF.

The chain carries TRBV19 and TRBJ2-1; TRBD2 matches 11 bases. CDR3 size: 12 residues. Germline loops: CDR1 LNHDA, CDR2 SQIVND (reference sequence). The V segment lost 6 bases and the J segment 14 bases; nucleotides outside the gene matches: 6. The CDR3 protein is CASRNFSGREFF. The CDR3 nucleotides are TGTGCCAGTAGAAATTTTAGCGGGAGGGAGTTCTTC.

In its sample, this clone was seen a few times. The chain joins TRBV19 to TRBJ1-2; a possible D gene is TRBD1 (6 bases). The germline V and J ends were trimmed by 7 bases and 6 bases, with 21 bases remaining between them. The CDR3 runs 15 residues. The germline V gene has CDR1 LNHDA and CDR2 SQIVND (reference sequence). CDR3: CASTLTTGLGDGYTF. DNA of the CDR3: TGTGCCAGTACCCTTACGACAGGCTTGGGAGATGGCTACACCTTC.

The chain recombines TRBV7-2 with TRBJ1-1; D is undetermined. Germline CDR1 SGHTA, CDR2 FQGNSA. The CDR3 sequence is 15 residues long. Trimming cost V 0 bases and J 1 base, with 9 bases left between them. In DNA, the CDR3 is TGTGCCAGCAGCTTAGCGCGGGCTAAGAACACTGAAGCTTTCTTT. Its translation is CASSLARAKNTEAFF.

The rearrangement links TRBV6-1 to TRBJ1-1; D gene ambiguous. Per the germline V gene, CDR1 is MNHNS and CDR2 is SASEGT. The CDR3 has 17 residues. Trimming stripped 2 bases from V and 5 bases from J, with 21 bases between. The CDR3 DNA is TGTGCCAGCAGTGAACAATCTCGTGCAACCTTGAGGACTGAAGCTTTCTTT. Protein product: CASSEQSRATLRTEAFF.

This clone has just a few counts. The chain has TRBV19 and TRBJ1-5; TRBD1 aligns across 10 bases. Germline-derived CDR1 and CDR2 are LNHDA and SQIVND (reference sequence). J lost 4 bases, V lost 5 bases, and 5 bases had no gene match. This CDR3 region has 15 residues. The CDR3 reads CASSVKGQGNQPQHF. The CDR3 DNA follows: TGTGCCAGTAGTGTGAAGGGACAGGGGAATCAGCCCCAGCATTTT.

Only a few counts were recorded for this clone. CDR3 nucleotides: TGTGCCAGCAGCTTAGCGGGGGCCCAGCCCCAGCATTTT. This sequence encodes CASSLAGAQPQHF. The chain joins TRBV7-9 to TRBJ1-5; tentative D call: TRBD1 (6 bases). The CDR3 is 13 residues long. The ends were cut back, 0 bases at V and 7 bases at J, with 7 bases in the middle. CDR1 and CDR2 (germline): SEHNR, FQNEAQ (reference sequence).

This chain links TRBV19 with TRBJ1-5; no clear D. Deletions cut 4 bases from V and 5 bases from J, with 15 bases between. The germline V gene has CDR1 LNHDA and CDR2 SQIVND (reference sequence). CDR3 length equals 15 residues. The CDR3 DNA reads as TGTGCCAGTAGTAAGACTGCCACAACTTATCAGCCCCAGCATTTT. Translated: CASSKTATTYQPQHF.

J is TRBJ2-5 and V is TRBV29-1, with a tentative D call TRBD2 (6 bases). V was trimmed by 4 bases and J by 1 base, leaving 13 bases between them. This CDR3 is built from 14 residues. Germline assignment: CDR1 SQVTM and CDR2 ANQGSEA. CDR3 sequence: CSVGEVGLQETQYF. CDR3 DNA: TGCAGCGTTGGGGAAGTGGGACTCCAAGAGACCCAGTACTTC.

For the CDR3, the DNA is TGTGCCAGCAGTTTAAGCCTAGGCTCCTACGAGCAGTACTTC. Its translation is CASSLSLGSYEQYF. The V gene is TRBV27, the J gene TRBJ2-7; D is uncertain. Trimming left V 2 bases short and J 0 bases short, with 8 bases between. This CDR3 has 14 amino acids. Germline V gene data show CDR1 as MNHEY and CDR2 as SMNVEV (reference sequence).

Turning to this clone: One junction end does not reproduce the germline sequence, and a read error may be involved. The chain carries TRBV2 and TRBJ2-7; no reliable D call. Germline CDR1 is SNHLY and CDR2 is FYNNEI. The CDR3 spans 11 residues. CDR3 nucleotide sequence: TGTGCCAGCAGTCAAGAAATGGCCCTGAACTTC. Its protein product is CASSQEMALNF.

J is TRBJ2-1 and V is TRBV14, with 14 nucleotides matching TRBD2. Germline lookup yields CDR1 SGHDN and CDR2 FVKESK. The CDR3 runs to 15 residues. Trimming removed 4 bases from V and 7 bases from J; junction bases left unmatched: 3. DNA for the CDR3: TGTGCCAGCAGCCGACTAGCGGGAGGGCCTAATGAGCAGTTCTTC. Translation: CASSRLAGGPNEQFF.

The chain joins TRBV25-1 to TRBJ1-5, with D uncertain. Germline values: CDR1 MGHDK, CDR2 SYGVNS. The CDR3 totals 15 residues. Trimming cost V 6 bases and J 5 bases, with 17 bases left between them. In DNA, the CDR3 is TGTGCCAGCAGCGCCGAGGAGGCCGGCCATCAGCCCCAGCATTTT. Residues: CASSAEEAGHQPQHF.

V is TRBV30 and J is TRBJ1-2; D uncertain. Trimming pared 1 base from V and 4 bases from J, leaving 10 bases between. The CDR3 is 13 residues long. CDR1 and CDR2 (germline): GTSNPN, SVGIG (reference sequence). CDR3 nucleotides: TGTGCCTGGAGTGCCTCGTCAGGCTATGGCTACACCTTC. It specifies CAWSASSGYGYTF.

This chain connects TRBV5-1 to TRBJ1-3, with D uncertain. CDR3 size: 16 residues. Germline lookup yields CDR1 SGHRS and CDR2 YFSETQ. The V gene lost 6 bases and the J gene lost 0 bases, with 16 bases spanning the gap. In DNA form, the CDR3 reads TGCGCCAGCACTGAGAGGCTGCTAGACTCTGGAAACACCATATATTTT. It codes for CASTERLLDSGNTIYF.

The DNA for the CDR3 is TGTGCCAGCAGTGAGGCGGACAACGAAGTCAGTCAGCCCCAGCATTTT. Translated: CASSEADNEVSQPQHF. The chain joins TRBV6-1 to TRBJ1-5, with a weak D call TRBD1 (5 bases). The CDR3 has 16 residues. Between the trimmed V and J ends, which lost 3 bases and 6 bases, there was a span of 18 bases. Germline CDR1 and CDR2: MNHNS and SASEGT.

The chain combines TRBV5-6 with TRBJ2-7; possibly TRBD2 for D (6 bases). Germline CDR1 SGHDT, CDR2 YYEEEE. The ends were cut back, 4 bases at V and 7 bases at J, with 15 bases in the middle. The CDR3 extends over 13 amino acids. In nucleotides, the CDR3 is TGTGCCAGCAGCGCCCCCGGGGGAGAGGAGCAGTACTTC. Its translation is CASSAPGGEEQYF.

This rearrangement joins TRBV5-5 to TRBJ2-5; D gene ambiguous. The germline gives CDR1 SGHKS, CDR2 YYEKEE (reference sequence). Trimming pared 0 bases from V and 1 base from J, leaving 13 bases between. CDR3 length: 16 residues. The CDR3 DNA is TGTGCCAGCAGCTTGGACTGGTCGCACTTCCAAGAGACCCAGTACTTC. Its translation: CASSLDWSHFQETQYF.

This sequence joins TRBV28 and TRBJ2-3; 7 nucleotides match TRBD2. The CDR3 covers 17 residues. The germline gives CDR1 MDHEN, CDR2 SYDVKM. J was trimmed by 2 bases and V by 6 bases; bases with no gene match: 14. In DNA, the CDR3 is TGTGCCAGCAGCTCGCCCCTGGGCCTAGCGGACACAGATACGCAGTATTTT. Amino acid sequence: CASSSPLGLADTDTQYF.